These T cell receptor beta chains were read from a single sample in a study of PD-1 blockade in classical Hodgkin lymphoma. Assay: immunoSEQ multiplex PCR; the TCRdb copy retains only in-frame clones and omits some. The data contain about 20,000 clones, 73% of them singletons. The starting material was peripheral blood mononuclear cells (PBMCs), obtained before the second cycle of nivolumab. The source is a human donor with classical Hodgkin lymphoma. CDR3s include the opening cysteine and the closing phenylalanine or tryptophan. A D gene is named only where the DNA matches it firmly. Size is omitted from some rows. Given values are once, few, many or a class for expanded clones.

clone size	V gene	J gene	D gene	CDR3 protein	CDR3 DNA
NA	TRBV6-5	TRBJ2-7	TRBD2	CASSYSSGREEQYF	TGTGCCAGCAGTTACTCTAGCGGGAGGGAAGAGCAGTACTTC
NA	TRBV5-1	TRBJ2-3	NA	CASRWSGASTDTQYF	TGCGCCAGCAGATGGTCTGGAGCTAGCACAGATACGCAGTATTTT
NA	TRBV9	TRBJ2-7	NA	CASSVEGGHEQYF	TGTGCCAGCAGCGTAGAGGGAGGACACGAGCAGTACTTC
NA	TRBV19	TRBJ2-3	NA	CASSILATDPDTQYF	TGTGCCAGTAGTATCCTGGCCACGGATCCAGATACGCAGTATTTT
few	TRBV5-6	TRBJ2-4	NA	CASSLRRLAKNIQYF	TGTGCCAGCAGCTTGCGTAGACTAGCCAAAAACATTCAGTACTTC
NA	TRBV4-1	TRBJ1-2	TRBD1	CASSLSGQGYGYTF	TGCGCCAGCAGCCTTTCGGGACAGGGATATGGCTACACCTTC
NA	TRBV5-1	TRBJ2-2	TRBD1	CASSLGQSLTGELFF	TGCGCCAGCAGCCTGGGACAGTCGCTCACCGGGGAGCTGTTTTTT
NA	TRBV10-3	TRBJ2-7	NA	CAISEAGLARSYEQYF	TGTGCCATCAGTGAGGCAGGGTTAGCCCGATCCTACGAGCAGTACTTC
NA	TRBV5-4	TRBJ1-2	TRBD1	CASSLIQGDYGYTF	TGTGCCAGCAGCTTGATCCAGGGGGACTATGGCTACACCTTC
NA	TRBV2	TRBJ2-1	NA	CASTTEGRRQFF	TGTGCCAGCACCACGGAGGGGCGGAGGCAGTTCTTC
NA	TRBV2	TRBJ2-5	NA	CASSGQAQETQYF	TGTGCCAGCAGTGGACAAGCACAAGAGACCCAGTACTTC
NA	TRBV11-3	TRBJ1-5	NA	CASSLTTNQPQHF	TGTGCCAGCAGCCTGACGACCAATCAGCCCCAGCATTTT
NA	TRBV6-9	TRBJ1-1	TRBD1	CASRTGETGFTEAFF	TGTGCCAGCAGAACCGGCGAGACAGGGTTCACTGAAGCTTTCTTT
few	TRBV15	TRBJ2-3	NA	CATSRETEDTQYF	TGTGCCACCAGCAGAGAAACCGAGGATACGCAGTATTTT
medium-sized	TRBV27	TRBJ2-1	NA	CASSLSRNLYNEQFF	TGTGCCAGCAGTTTAAGCAGGAACCTATACAATGAGCAGTTCTTC
few	TRBV5-1	TRBJ2-7	TRBD2	CASSSGLAGGLRYYEQYF	TGCGCCAGCAGCTCGGGACTAGCGGGAGGGCTGAGATACTACGAGCAGTACTTC
NA	TRBV28	TRBJ2-3	NA	CASSLPGDTQYF	TGTGCCAGCAGTTTACCCGGGGATACGCAGTATTTT
medium-sized	TRBV25-1	TRBJ1-1	TRBD1	CASSEFSSDRGTEAFF	TGTGCCAGCAGTGAATTTTCTTCGGACAGGGGGACTGAAGCTTTCTTT
NA	TRBV6-4	TRBJ2-6	NA	CASSVFDGANVLTF	TGTGCCAGCAGTGTATTCGATGGGGCCAACGTCCTGACTTTC
few	TRBV19	TRBJ2-2	TRBD2	CASSPGRGTGELFF	TGTGCCAGTAGCCCCGGGAGGGGCACCGGGGAGCTGTTTTTT
few	TRBV28	TRBJ2-7	NA	CASSLTGTGAREQYF	TGTGCCAGCAGTCTGACCGGGACGGGGGCCAGGGAGCAGTACTTC
NA	TRBV9	TRBJ2-1	TRBD2	CASSVLLAGYNEQFF	TGTGCCAGCAGCGTATTACTAGCGGGTTACAATGAGCAGTTCTTC
few	TRBV10-3	TRBJ1-1	TRBD1	CAISRQGSMNTEAFF	TGTGCCATCAGCCGACAGGGGTCTATGAACACTGAAGCTTTCTTT
once	TRBV7-2	TRBJ2-6	NA	CASSLVGGTGANVLTF	TGTGCCAGCAGCTTAGTTGGGGGGACTGGGGCCAACGTCCTGACTTTC
NA	TRBV2	TRBJ2-7	NA	CASSATLYEQYF	TGTGCCAGCAGTGCCACGCTCTACGAGCAGTACTTC
NA	TRBV6-1	TRBJ2-1	TRBD1	CASSPQGANVDEQFF	TGTGCCAGCAGTCCACAGGGGGCAAATGTCGATGAGCAGTTCTTC
NA	TRBV19	TRBJ2-5	NA	CASSKLGPQETQYF	TGTGCCAGTAGTAAACTGGGGCCCCAAGAGACCCAGTACTTC
NA	TRBV7-9	TRBJ1-5	TRBD1	CASSSGLGQGMEPQHF	TGTGCCAGCAGCTCGGGGCTAGGACAGGGCATGGAGCCCCAGCATTTT
NA	TRBV7-6	TRBJ2-4	NA	CASSLDREDIQYF	TGTGCCAGCAGCTTAGATAGGGAGGACATTCAGTACTTC
NA	TRBV7-9	TRBJ2-3	NA	CASSLSRIQADTQYF	TGTGCCAGCAGCTTAAGCCGTATTCAAGCAGATACGCAGTATTTT
few	TRBV2	TRBJ1-1	TRBD1	CASRTGQAFF	TGTGCCAGCAGGACAGGGCAAGCTTTCTTT
NA	TRBV9	TRBJ1-2	NA	CASTGGVYGYTF	TGTGCCAGCACGGGGGGGGTCTATGGCTACACCTTC
NA	TRBV19	TRBJ1-5	NA	CASSIYGNQPQHF	TGTGCCAGTAGTATATATGGCAATCAGCCCCAGCATTTT
once	TRBV5-8	TRBJ1-1	TRBD1	CASSLSDKLQGTAFF	TGTGCCAGCAGCTTGAGCGACAAGTTACAGGGGACAGCTTTCTTT
NA	TRBV7-9	TRBJ2-3	NA	CASSLVPDTQYF	TGTGCCAGCAGCTTAGTTCCAGATACGCAGTATTTT
NA	TRBV25-1	TRBJ2-1	NA	CASSRGHEQFF	TGTGCCAGCAGCAGGGGACATGAGCAGTTCTTC
NA	TRBV19	TRBJ2-7	TRBD1	CASKATGASYEQYF	TGTGCCAGTAAAGCGACAGGGGCCTCCTACGAGCAGTACTTC
NA	TRBV30	TRBJ1-5	NA	CAWGFARSNQPQHF	TGTGCCTGGGGGTTTGCTCGTAGCAATCAGCCCCAGCATTTT
NA	TRBV10-3	TRBJ1-2	TRBD1	CAISLQGVYGYTF	TGTGCCATCAGCTTACAGGGGGTCTACGGCTACACCTTC
NA	TRBV5-8	TRBJ2-7	NA	CASSPGHSQAYEQYF	TGTGCCAGCAGCCCGGGACACTCTCAAGCCTACGAGCAGTACTTC
once	TRBV19	TRBJ2-1	NA	CASSRTTGYNEQFF	TGTGCCAGTAGTCGGACCACGGGGTACAATGAGCAGTTCTTC
NA	TRBV5-1	TRBJ1-2	NA	CASSLAWAGSADGYTF	TGCGCCAGCAGCTTGGCCTGGGCAGGGTCAGCCGATGGCTACACCTTC
NA	TRBV6-1	TRBJ2-7	NA	CASSEPGLTLGYEQYF	TGTGCCAGCAGTGAACCAGGCCTGACTTTAGGGTACGAGCAGTACTTC
NA	TRBV5-1	TRBJ2-1	TRBD2	CASSQGSRGSSYNEQFF	TGCGCCAGCAGCCAGGGATCGCGCGGGAGCTCCTACAATGAGCAGTTCTTC
few	TRBV4-1	TRBJ2-2	NA	CASSPGTAGELFF	TGCGCCAGCAGCCCAGGAACCGCCGGGGAGCTGTTTTTT
few	TRBV29-1	TRBJ2-7	NA	CSVEVDGTYEQYF	TGCAGCGTTGAAGTGGACGGGACCTACGAGCAGTACTTC
NA	TRBV28	TRBJ2-2	NA	CASTWLRDNTGELFF	TGTGCCAGCACCTGGCTAAGGGATAACACCGGGGAGCTGTTTTTT
NA	TRBV19	TRBJ1-5	NA	CASSTPTDNQPQHF	TGTGCCAGTAGTACCCCGACAGACAATCAGCCCCAGCATTTT
NA	TRBV27	TRBJ1-1	TRBD1	CASSLDRGQSTEAFF	TGTGCCAGCAGTTTAGACAGGGGGCAGAGCACTGAAGCTTTCTTT
NA	TRBV29-1	TRBJ1-1	NA	CSGRSEMNTEAFF	TGCAGCGGGCGTTCGGAGATGAACACTGAAGCTTTCTTT
NA	TRBV27	TRBJ1-5	TRBD1	CASSLTGASNQPQHF	TGTGCCAGCAGTTTAACAGGGGCGAGCAATCAGCCCCAGCATTTT
few	TRBV5-1	TRBJ2-3	NA	CASSLSDTQYF	TGCGCCAGCAGCTTATCAGATACGCAGTATTTT
few	TRBV19	TRBJ1-3	TRBD1	CASKNRGPGNTIYF	TGTGCCAGTAAGAACAGGGGGCCTGGAAACACCATATATTTT